Described below is a single T cell receptor beta chain sequence and its context. Its antigen remains unidentified. These data are taken from a study of shared clonotypes between healthy human individuals. Study-level findings and limits: Several donors held around 5% of naive CD4 clonotypes in common. Represented genetic and exposure-history diversity was restricted by having few donors.

It was 150 to 250 ng DNA, 25,000 to 35,000 T cell genomes, that sorted-subset replicate PCRs used. Clones were sequenced by immunoSEQ multiplex PCR, and TCRdb holds only the in-frame ones, with some missing. Of under 1,900,000 clones listed, approximately 98.5% are singletons. CDR3 length: 14 residues. Germline CDR1 and CDR2: ENHRY and SYGVKD. Trimming removed 2 bases from V and 4 bases from J, with 12 bases in between. Each donor was a Caucasian adult residing in Nashville, Tennessee. The sequence was collected from a man younger than 45 in good health. Sample: naive CD4+ T cells sorted from blood. The subset: CD45RA+ positively selected. The gene calls are TRBV10-3 and TRBJ2-7; D is uncertain. Here the CDR3 reads CAISEGQPGYEQYF. In nucleotides, the CDR3 is TGTGCCATCAGTGAGGGGCAGCCTGGGTACGAGCAGTACTTC.